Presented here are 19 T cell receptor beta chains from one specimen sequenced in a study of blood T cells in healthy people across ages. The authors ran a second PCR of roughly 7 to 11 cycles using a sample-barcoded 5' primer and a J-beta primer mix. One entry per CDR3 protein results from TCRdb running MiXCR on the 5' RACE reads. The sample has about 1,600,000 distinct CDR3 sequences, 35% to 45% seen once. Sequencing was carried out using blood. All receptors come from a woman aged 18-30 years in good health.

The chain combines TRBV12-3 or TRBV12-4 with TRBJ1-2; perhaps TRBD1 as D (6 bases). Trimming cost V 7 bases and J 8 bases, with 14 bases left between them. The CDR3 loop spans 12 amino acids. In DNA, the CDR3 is TGTGCCAGCACCCTAACAGGGAACGGCTACACCTTC. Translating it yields CASTLTGNGYTF.

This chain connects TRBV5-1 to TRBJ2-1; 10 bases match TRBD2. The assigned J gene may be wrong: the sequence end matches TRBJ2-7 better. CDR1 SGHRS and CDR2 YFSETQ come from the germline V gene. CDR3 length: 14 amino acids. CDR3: CASSLTSGDNEQYF. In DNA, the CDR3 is TGCGCCAGCAGCTTGACTAGCGGGGACAATGAGCAGTACTTC.

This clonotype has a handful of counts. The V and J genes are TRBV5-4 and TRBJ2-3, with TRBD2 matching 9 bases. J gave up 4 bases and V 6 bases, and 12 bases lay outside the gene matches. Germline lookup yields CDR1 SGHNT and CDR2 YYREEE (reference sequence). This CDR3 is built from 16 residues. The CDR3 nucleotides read TGTGCCAGCACCCTACTGGCTAGCGGGGTTTCAGATACGCAGTATTTT. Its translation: CASTLLASGVSDTQYF. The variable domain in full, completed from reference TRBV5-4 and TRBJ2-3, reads ETGVTQSPTHLIKTRGQQVTLRCSSQSGHNTVSWYQQALGQGPQFIFQYYREEENGRGNFPPRFSGLQFPNYSSELNVNALELDDSALYLCASTLLASGVSDTQYFGPGTRLTVL.

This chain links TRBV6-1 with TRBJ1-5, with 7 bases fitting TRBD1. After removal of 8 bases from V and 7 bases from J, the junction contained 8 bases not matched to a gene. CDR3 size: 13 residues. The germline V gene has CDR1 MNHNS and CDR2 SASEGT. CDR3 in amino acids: CASGTVRGQPQHF. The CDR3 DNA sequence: TGTGCCAGCGGGACAGTAAGAGGGCAGCCCCAGCATTTT.

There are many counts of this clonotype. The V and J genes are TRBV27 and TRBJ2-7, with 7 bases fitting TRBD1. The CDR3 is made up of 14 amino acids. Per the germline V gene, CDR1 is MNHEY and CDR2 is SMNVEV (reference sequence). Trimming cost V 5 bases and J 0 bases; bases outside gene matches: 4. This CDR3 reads CASSLRTGSYEQYF. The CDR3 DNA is TGTGCCAGCAGTCTTAGGACAGGCTCCTACGAGCAGTACTTC.

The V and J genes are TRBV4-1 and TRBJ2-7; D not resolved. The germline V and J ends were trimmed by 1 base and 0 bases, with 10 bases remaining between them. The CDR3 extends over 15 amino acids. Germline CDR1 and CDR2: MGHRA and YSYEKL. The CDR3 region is CASSQVDPDSYEQYF. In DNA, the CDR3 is TGCGCCAGCAGCCAAGTTGATCCAGACTCCTACGAGCAGTACTTC.

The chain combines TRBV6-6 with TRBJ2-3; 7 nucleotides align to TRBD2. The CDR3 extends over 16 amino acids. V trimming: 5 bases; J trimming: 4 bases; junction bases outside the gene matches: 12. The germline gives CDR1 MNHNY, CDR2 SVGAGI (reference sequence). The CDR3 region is CASSRVQRGRPDTQYF. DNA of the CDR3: TGTGCCAGCAGTCGCGTCCAGCGGGGAAGGCCAGATACGCAGTATTTT.

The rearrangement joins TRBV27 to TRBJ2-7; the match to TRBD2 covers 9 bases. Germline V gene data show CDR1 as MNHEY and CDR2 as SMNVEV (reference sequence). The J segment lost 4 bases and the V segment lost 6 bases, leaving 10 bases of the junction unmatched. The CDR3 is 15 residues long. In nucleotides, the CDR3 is TGTGCCAGCAGAAAAGTGGCTAGCGGGACTTACGAGCAGTACTTC. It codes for CASRKVASGTYEQYF.

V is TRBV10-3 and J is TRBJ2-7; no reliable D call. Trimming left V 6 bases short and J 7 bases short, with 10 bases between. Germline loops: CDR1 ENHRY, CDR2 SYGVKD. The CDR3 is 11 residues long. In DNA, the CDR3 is TGTGCCATCAGCACAGACAATGAGCAGTACTTC. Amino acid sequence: CAISTDNEQYF.

The CDR3 sequence is CASSQADSSNQPQHF. Written as DNA, the CDR3 is TGCGCCAGCAGCCAGGCAGACAGTAGCAATCAGCCCCAGCATTTT. This chain connects TRBV4-1 to TRBJ1-5, with D maybe TRBD1 (5 bases). The CDR3 extends over 15 amino acids. Per germline, CDR1 MGHRA and CDR2 YSYEKL. The V and J ends lost 3 bases and 0 bases respectively, with 9 bases between them.

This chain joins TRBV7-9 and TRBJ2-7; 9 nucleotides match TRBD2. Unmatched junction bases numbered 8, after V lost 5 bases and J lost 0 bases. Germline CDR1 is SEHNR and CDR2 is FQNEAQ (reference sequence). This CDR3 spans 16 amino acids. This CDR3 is CASSPPSGASSYEQYF. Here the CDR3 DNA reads TGTGCCAGCAGCCCCCCTAGCGGGGCGAGCTCCTACGAGCAGTACTTC.

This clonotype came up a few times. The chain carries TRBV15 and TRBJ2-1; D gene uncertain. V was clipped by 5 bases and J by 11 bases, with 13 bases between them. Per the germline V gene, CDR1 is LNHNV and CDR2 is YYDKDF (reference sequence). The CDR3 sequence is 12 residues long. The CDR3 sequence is CATSVTRSKQFF. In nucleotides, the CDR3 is TGTGCCACCAGCGTAACCAGGTCGAAGCAGTTCTTC.

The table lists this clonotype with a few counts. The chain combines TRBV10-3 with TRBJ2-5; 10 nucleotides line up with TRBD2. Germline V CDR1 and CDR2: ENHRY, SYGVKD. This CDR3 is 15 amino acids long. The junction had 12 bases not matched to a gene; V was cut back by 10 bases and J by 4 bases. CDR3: CATRDSGGSGETQYF. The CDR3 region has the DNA TGTGCCACCCGAGATAGCGGGGGGTCAGGAGAGACCCAGTACTTC.

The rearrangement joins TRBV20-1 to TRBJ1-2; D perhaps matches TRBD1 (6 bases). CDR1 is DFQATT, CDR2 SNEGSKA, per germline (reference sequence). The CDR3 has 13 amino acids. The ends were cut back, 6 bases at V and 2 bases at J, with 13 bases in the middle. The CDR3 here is CSADIQGNYGYTF. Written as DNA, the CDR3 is TGCAGTGCCGACATACAGGGCAACTATGGCTACACCTTC.

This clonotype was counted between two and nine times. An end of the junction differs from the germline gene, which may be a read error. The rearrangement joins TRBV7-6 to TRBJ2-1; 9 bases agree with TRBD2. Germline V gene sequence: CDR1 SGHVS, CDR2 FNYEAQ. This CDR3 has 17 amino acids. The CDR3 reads CASSRKTGTSPYNEQFF. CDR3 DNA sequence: TGCGCCAGCAGCCGTAAGACCGGGACTAGCCCCTACAATGAGCAGTTCTTC.

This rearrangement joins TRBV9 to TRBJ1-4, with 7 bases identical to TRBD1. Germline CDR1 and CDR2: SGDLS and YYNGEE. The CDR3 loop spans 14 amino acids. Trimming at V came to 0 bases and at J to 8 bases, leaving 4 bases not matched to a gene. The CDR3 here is CASSVDRGQEKLFF. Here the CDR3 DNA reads TGTGCCAGCAGCGTAGATAGGGGGCAAGAAAAACTGTTTTTT.

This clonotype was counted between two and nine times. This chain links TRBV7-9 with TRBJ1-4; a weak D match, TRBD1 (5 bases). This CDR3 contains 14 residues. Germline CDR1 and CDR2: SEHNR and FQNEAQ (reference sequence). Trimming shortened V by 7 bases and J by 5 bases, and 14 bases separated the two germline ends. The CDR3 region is CASNFQGYNEKLFF. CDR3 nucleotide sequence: TGTGCCAGCAATTTTCAGGGATACAATGAAAAACTGTTTTTT.

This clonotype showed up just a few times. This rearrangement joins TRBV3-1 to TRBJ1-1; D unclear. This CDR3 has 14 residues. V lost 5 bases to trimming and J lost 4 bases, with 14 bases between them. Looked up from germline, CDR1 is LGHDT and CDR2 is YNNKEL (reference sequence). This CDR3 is CASSSTVGGTEAFF. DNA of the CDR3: TGTGCCAGCAGCTCTACAGTGGGTGGCACTGAAGCTTTCTTT.

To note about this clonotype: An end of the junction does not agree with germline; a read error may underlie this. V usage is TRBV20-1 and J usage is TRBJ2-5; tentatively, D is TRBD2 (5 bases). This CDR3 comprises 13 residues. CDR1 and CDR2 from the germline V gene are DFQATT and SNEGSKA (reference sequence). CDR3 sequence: CSARGSPRETQYF. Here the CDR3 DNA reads TGCAGTGCCAGAGGGTCGCCTAGGGAGACCCAGTACTTC.